This T cell receptor (beta chain) originates from a study of shared clonotypes between healthy human individuals. Regarding the study as a whole: Against clonotypes common to all four donors, non-shared ones had lower generation probabilities.

The count of this clone is one. Its antigen is still unknown. Healthy HIV-negative adults without recent acute infections or vaccinations served as donors. TCRdb's table, derived via immunoSEQ multiplex PCR, lists solely in-frame clones and lacks some. The profile shows about 600,000 clones, 97% of them singletons. Germline CDR1 MDHEN, CDR2 SYDVKM. The CDR3 sequence is 15 residues long. This receptor was obtained from a woman between 25 and 40 years old in good health. The sample comprised naive CD4+ T cells sorted from blood. Subset specified: CD45RA+ positively selected. The chain has TRBV28 and TRBJ2-5; 7 bases align to TRBD2. The DNA end favors TRBJ2-7, so the J call may be wrong. The DNA of the CDR3 is TGTGCCAGCAGCTATAACAGACTAGCCCACTACGAGCAGTACTTC. This encodes CASSYNRLAHYEQYF.